This TCR beta chain stems from a study of human T cells and chemical hapten exposure. Study-level background: Sensitizing treatment utilized 2% DPC over a 2 cm by 2 cm portion of upper inner arm skin. Patch tests delivered 0.01% DPC to the upper back and were evaluated at 6 days.

In its sample, this clonotype was seen many times. The antigen remains unidentified. Via MiXCR, TCRdb re-called the RACE reads, giving one row per CDR3 protein. The repertoire holds fewer than 400,000 distinct CDR3 sequences, around 7% seen once, with roughly 8% in the top ten. V was pared by 4 bases and J by 6 bases, with 10 bases between. The CDR3 length is 12 residues. Per the germline V gene, CDR1 is SQVTM and CDR2 is ANQGSEA. As to time point: patch test 1, 2 weeks after DPC sensitization. The treatment: therapeutic diphenylcyclopropenone sensitization with weekly scalp DPC. Every donor had alopecia and was 18 to 70 years old; all were suitable for DPC. Study-wide results and caveats: After DPC sensitization, TCRs above 1 in 1000 frequency showed no change.

This specimen consisted of whole blood, obtained in connection with sensitization to the hapten diphenylcyclopropenone (DPC). The TCR comes from a woman aged 18-29 years with alopecia areata. Some clones in this sample may be carry-over from other donors' samples. This chain uses TRBV29-1 with TRBJ1-5; D call uncertain. The CDR3 sequence: CSVGRAGQPQHF. The DNA of the CDR3 is TGCAGCGTTGGGAGGGCTGGTCAGCCCCAGCATTTT.